Given below is one T cell receptor beta chain in context. The target antigen is unknown. Donors consisted of healthy bone marrow donors. This CDR3 is built from 19 residues. This PCR relied on a set of 60 Vbeta primers and 13 Jbeta primers. Sequencing was performed with immunoSEQ multiplex PCR; in TCRdb, only in-frame clones are kept and a portion is missing. The repertoire holds around 140,000 clones, with 79% as singletons. The data belong to a study of cytomegalovirus exposure and HLA in healthy donors. Study-wide results and caveats: Presence/absence analyses rested on an assumption that sequencing depth was roughly uniform across donors. In an earlier analysis, in some 540 donors, most V segments appeared productive either ~87% or ~30% of the time. TCR beta V- and J-gene trimming, according to a later analysis, was linked to a missense DCLRE1C variant.

The receptor was isolated from a male donor in good health and CMV-seronegative. The rearrangement links TRBV21-1 to TRBJ2-5; TRBD2, the D gene given by the table, was not confirmed from the DNA. The DNA end is a closer match to TRBJ2-7, so the J assignment may be wrong. TRBV21-1 is recorded as a pseudogene. The specimen sequenced was PBMCs. DNA of the CDR3: TGTGCCAGCAGCAAATTTCCGACTAGCGGGGGGACCTCTACCTACGAGCAGTACTTC. This gives the protein CASSKFPTSGGTSTYEQYF.